This TCR beta chain came from a study of T cells in Graves' hyperthyroidism and ophthalmopathy. The study, taken as a whole, reports: Ophthalmopathy cases were set apart from stable hyperthyroidism by a 13 V-J model.

V was clipped by 5 bases and J by 2 bases; unmatched bases: 6. Germline lookup yields CDR1 MDHEN and CDR2 SYDVKM. The CDR3 consists of 14 residues. RNA transcripts gave rise to amplified TCR beta CDR3 regions. When the TCR CDR3 underwent first-round RT-PCR, the HTBI primer set was used. TCRdb called the multiplex PCR reads again in MiXCR, with one record for every CDR3 protein. The table has over 500,000 distinct CDR3 sequences, around 16% seen once. Patients affected by ophthalmopathy presented a Clinical Activity Score of at least 3, a NOSPECS grade of at least 4, and disease duration below 3 months. Exclusion of a patient resulted from uncontrolled infection, other autoimmune disease, pregnancy or lactation. This clonotype was observed many times. The antigen is unknown.

The TCR originated in a woman in her twenties or thirties with Graves' ophthalmopathy. The sample taken for sequencing was blood. The V and J genes are TRBV28 and TRBJ2-7; 7 bases are shared with TRBD2. CDR3 sequence: CASSAGGETYEQYF. In nucleotides, the CDR3 is TGTGCCAGCAGTGCTGGGGGGGAAACCTACGAGCAGTACTTC. The full variable domain, completed using reference TRBV28 and TRBJ2-7, is DVKVTQSSRYLVKRTGEKVFLECVQDMDHENMFWYRQDPGLGLRLIYFSYDVKMKEKGDIPEGYSVSREKKERFSLILESASTNQTSMYLCASSAGGETYEQYFGPGTRLTVT.